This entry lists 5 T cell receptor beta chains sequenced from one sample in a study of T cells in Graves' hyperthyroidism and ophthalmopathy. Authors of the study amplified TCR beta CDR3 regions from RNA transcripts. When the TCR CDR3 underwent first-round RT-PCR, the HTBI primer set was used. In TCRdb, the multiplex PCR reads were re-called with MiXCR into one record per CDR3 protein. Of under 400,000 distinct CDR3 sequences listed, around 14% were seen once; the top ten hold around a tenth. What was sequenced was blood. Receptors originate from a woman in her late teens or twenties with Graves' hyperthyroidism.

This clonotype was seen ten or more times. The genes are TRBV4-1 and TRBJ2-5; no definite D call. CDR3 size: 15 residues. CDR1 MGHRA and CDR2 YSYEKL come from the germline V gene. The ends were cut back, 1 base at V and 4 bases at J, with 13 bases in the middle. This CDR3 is CASSQGISVGETQYF. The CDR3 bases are TGCGCCAGCAGCCAAGGTATAAGCGTCGGAGAGACCCAGTACTTC.

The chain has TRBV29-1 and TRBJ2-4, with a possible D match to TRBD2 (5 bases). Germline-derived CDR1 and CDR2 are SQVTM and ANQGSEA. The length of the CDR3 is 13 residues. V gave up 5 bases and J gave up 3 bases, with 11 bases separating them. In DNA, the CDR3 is TGCAGCGTTACTCGTGGAGGCAAAAACATTCAGTACTTC. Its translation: CSVTRGGKNIQYF. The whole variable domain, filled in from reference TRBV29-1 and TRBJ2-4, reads SAVISQKPSRDICQRGTSLTIQCQVDSQVTMMFWYRQQPGQSLTLIATANQGSEATYESGFVIDKFPISRPNLTFSTLTVSNMSPEDSSIYLCSVTRGGKNIQYFGAGTRLSVL.

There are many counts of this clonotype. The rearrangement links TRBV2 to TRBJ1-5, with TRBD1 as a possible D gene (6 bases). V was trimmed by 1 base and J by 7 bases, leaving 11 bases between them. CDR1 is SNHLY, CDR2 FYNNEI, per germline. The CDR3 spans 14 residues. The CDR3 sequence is CASSEEGGWQPQHF. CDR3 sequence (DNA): TGTGCCAGCAGTGAAGAGGGGGGCTGGCAGCCCCAGCATTTT.

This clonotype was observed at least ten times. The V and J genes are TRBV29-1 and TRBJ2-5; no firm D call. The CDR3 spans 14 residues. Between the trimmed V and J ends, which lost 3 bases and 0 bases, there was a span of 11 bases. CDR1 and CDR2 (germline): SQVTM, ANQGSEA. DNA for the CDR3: TGCAGCGTTGATGTGGCAGGCGACCAAGAGACCCAGTACTTC. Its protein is CSVDVAGDQETQYF.

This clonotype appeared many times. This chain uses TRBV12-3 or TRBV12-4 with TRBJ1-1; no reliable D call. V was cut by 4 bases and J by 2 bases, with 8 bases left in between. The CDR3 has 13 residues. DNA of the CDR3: TGTGCCAGCAGTTGGGGAATTAACACTGAAGCTTTCTTT. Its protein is CASSWGINTEAFF.